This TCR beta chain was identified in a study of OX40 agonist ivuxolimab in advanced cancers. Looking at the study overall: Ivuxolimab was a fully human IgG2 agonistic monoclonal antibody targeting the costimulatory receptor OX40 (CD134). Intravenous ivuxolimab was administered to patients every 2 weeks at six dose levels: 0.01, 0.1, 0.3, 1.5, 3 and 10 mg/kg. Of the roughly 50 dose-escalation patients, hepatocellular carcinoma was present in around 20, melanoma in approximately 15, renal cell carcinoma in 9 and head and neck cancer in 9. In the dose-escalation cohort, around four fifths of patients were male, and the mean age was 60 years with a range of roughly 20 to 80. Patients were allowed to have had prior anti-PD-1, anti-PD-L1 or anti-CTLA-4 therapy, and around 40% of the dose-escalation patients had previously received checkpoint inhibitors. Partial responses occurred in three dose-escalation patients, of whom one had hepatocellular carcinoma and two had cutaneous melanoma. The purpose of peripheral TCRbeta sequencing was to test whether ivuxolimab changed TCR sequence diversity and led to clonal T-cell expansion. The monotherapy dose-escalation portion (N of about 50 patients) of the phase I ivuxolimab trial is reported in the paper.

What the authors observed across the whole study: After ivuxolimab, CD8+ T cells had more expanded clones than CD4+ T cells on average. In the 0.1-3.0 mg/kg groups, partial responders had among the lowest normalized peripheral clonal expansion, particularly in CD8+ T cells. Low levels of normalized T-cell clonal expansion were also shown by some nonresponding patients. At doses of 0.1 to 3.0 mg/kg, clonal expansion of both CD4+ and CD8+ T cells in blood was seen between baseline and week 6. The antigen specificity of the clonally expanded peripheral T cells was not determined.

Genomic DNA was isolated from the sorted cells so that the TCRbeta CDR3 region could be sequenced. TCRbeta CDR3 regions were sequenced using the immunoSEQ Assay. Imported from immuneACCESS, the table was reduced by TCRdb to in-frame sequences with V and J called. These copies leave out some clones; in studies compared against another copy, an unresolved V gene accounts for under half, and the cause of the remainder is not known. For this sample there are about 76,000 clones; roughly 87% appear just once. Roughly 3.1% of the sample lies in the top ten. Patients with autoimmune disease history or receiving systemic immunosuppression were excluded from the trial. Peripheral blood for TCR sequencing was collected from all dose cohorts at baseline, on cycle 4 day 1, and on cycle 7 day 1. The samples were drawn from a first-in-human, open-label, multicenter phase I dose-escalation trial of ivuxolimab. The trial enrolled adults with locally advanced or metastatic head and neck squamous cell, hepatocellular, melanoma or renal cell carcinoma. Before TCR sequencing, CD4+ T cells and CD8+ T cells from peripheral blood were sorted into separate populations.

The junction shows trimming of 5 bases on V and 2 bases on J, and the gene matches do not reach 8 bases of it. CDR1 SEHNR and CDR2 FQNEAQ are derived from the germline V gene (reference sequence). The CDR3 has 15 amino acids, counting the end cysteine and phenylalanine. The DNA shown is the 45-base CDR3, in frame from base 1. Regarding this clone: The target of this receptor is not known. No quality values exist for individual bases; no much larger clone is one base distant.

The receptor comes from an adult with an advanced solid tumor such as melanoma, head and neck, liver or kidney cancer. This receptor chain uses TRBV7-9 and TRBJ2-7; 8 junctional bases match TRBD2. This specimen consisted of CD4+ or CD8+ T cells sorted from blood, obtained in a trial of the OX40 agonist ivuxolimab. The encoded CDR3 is CASSSPGTRAYEQYF. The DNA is TGTGCCAGCAGCAGTCCCGGGACTAGGGCCTACGAGCAGTACTTC.